This entry lists 13 T cell receptor beta chains sequenced from one sample in a study of blood T cell repertoires in COVID-19 (dated by TCRdb to 2018 to 2020). Libraries were constructed by the immunoSEQ multiplex PCR assay. The source is immuneACCESS, and TCRdb retained only in-frame sequences with V and J called. Part of the clones is not carried over; for the studies checked, unresolved V genes explain less than half of this, and the remainder is unexplained. The sample yields approximately 300,000 clones; 90% were counted once. 6.5% to 8% of the sample rests with the top ten. Sequenced sample: peripheral blood. Receptors originate from a woman aged 25 to 45 with COVID-19, enrolled during active disease.

This chain connects TRBV5-1 to TRBJ2-7; 7 bases are shared with TRBD2. CDR3 length: 15 amino acids. Per the germline V gene, CDR1 is SGHRS and CDR2 is YFSETQ. V dropped 3 bases and J dropped 0; count of bases not matched to a gene: 6. In DNA, the CDR3 is TGCGCCAGCAGCTCGTCGGGACTATACTCCTACGAGCAGTACTTC. Protein: CASSSSGLYSYEQYF.

This clone was counted a single time. V is TRBV27 and J is TRBJ1-2; D gene uncertain. Trimming shortened V by 2 bases and J by 2 bases, and 6 bases separated the two germline ends. Germline V gives CDR1 MNHEY, CDR2 SMNVEV (reference sequence). The CDR3 totals 13 residues. The CDR3 sequence is CASSLGPNYGYTF. The CDR3 DNA sequence: TGTGCCAGCAGTTTAGGGCCAAACTATGGCTACACCTTC.

J is TRBJ2-1 and V is TRBV5-1; 14 bases agree with TRBD2. Germline V gives CDR1 SGHRS, CDR2 YFSETQ. The junction had 7 bases not matched to a gene; V was cut back by 5 bases and J by 6 bases. The CDR3 loop spans 16 amino acids. CDR3 sequence reads: CASSRTSGGLSNEQFF. CDR3 nucleotide sequence: TGCGCCAGCAGTAGGACTAGCGGGGGGCTTTCCAATGAGCAGTTCTTC.

This CDR3 is CASKRGGNVGQYF. The CDR3, as DNA: TGTGCCAGCAAACGGGGAGGGAATGTTGGGCAGTACTTC. V usage is TRBV28 and J usage is TRBJ2-7, with 7 bases fitting TRBD2. CDR3 length: 13 amino acids. CDR1 and CDR2 from the germline V gene are MDHEN and SYDVKM. The trim removed 7 bases at V and 9 bases at J, leaving 12 bases unmatched.

The V gene is TRBV4-2, the J gene TRBJ1-5; D is uncertain. The CDR3 is 15 residues long. Germline CDR1 LGHNA, CDR2 YNFKEQ. V was trimmed by 0 bases and J by 0 bases, leaving 6 bases between them. CDR3 amino acids: CASSQEPVSNQPQHF. The DNA for the CDR3 is TGTGCCAGCAGCCAAGAGCCGGTTAGCAATCAGCCCCAGCATTTT.

This clone showed up just a few times. This chain connects TRBV30 to TRBJ2-1; 9 bases line up with TRBD2. The CDR3 sequence is 15 residues long. Looked up from germline, CDR1 is GTSNPN and CDR2 is SVGIG (reference sequence). V trimming: 2 bases; J trimming: 7 bases; junction bases outside the gene matches: 9. This chain's CDR3 is CAWSRGGLAINEQFF. DNA for the CDR3: TGTGCCTGGAGTCGCGGAGGACTAGCGATTAATGAGCAGTTCTTC.

This clone was detected only once. V usage is TRBV3-1 (or the pseudogene TRBV3-2) and J usage is TRBJ1-1; the match to TRBD1 covers 11 bases. With 1 base clipped from V and 2 bases from J, the junction kept 3 bases outside the gene matches. Germline CDR1 LGHDT, CDR2 YNNKEL (reference sequence). The CDR3 is 16 residues long. The CDR3 is CASSQADRGHNTEAFF. As DNA, the CDR3 is TGTGCCAGCAGCCAAGCGGACAGGGGGCATAACACTGAAGCTTTCTTT.

This chain uses TRBV28 with TRBJ1-1; 8 bases match TRBD1. V dropped 5 bases and J dropped 10; count of bases not matched to a gene: 12. CDR3 size: 14 residues. Germline V lookup: CDR1 MDHEN, CDR2 SYDVKM. In DNA form, the CDR3 reads TGTGCCAGCAGTCCCCGGGACAGGAAGGCCGGAGCTTTCTTT. Its protein product is CASSPRDRKAGAFF.

V usage is TRBV11-2 and J usage is TRBJ2-4, with 8 bases identical to TRBD1. Germline V gene data show CDR1 as SGHAT and CDR2 as FQNNGV. Germline trimming cut 1 base from V and 1 base from J; bases unmatched to any gene: 3. The CDR3 spans 16 residues. The CDR3 is CASSLGQGAAKNIQYF. CDR3 coding DNA: TGTGCCAGCAGCTTAGGGCAGGGGGCGGCCAAAAACATTCAGTACTTC.

The chain combines TRBV24-1 with TRBJ1-5, with 7 bases lining up with TRBD1. CDR3 size: 13 residues. Germline loops: CDR1 KGHDR, CDR2 SFDVKD. V was pared by 7 bases and J by 2 bases, with 1 base of the junction left unmatched. CDR3 nucleotide sequence: TGTGCCACCAGCCAGGGGGGCAATCAGCCCCAGCATTTT. Encoded protein: CATSQGGNQPQHF.

The CDR3 sequence: CASSGRGAYTF. CDR3 in DNA: TGTGCCAGCAGCGGGAGGGGCGCCTACACCTTC. The genes are TRBV9 and TRBJ1-2; perhaps TRBD1 as D (5 bases). V was cut by 3 bases and J by 10 bases, with 10 bases left in between. CDR1 SGDLS and CDR2 YYNGEE come from the germline V gene. The CDR3 runs 11 residues.

This clone appeared a single time. V and J are TRBV6-6 and TRBJ2-1; tentatively, D is TRBD1 (6 bases). Looked up from germline, CDR1 is MNHNY and CDR2 is SVGAGI (reference sequence). V dropped 5 bases and J dropped 7 bases, with 9 bases sitting between them. The CDR3 spans 12 residues. The CDR3 DNA sequence: TGTGCCAGCAGTCCCACAGGGAATGAGCAGTTCTTC. Encoded protein: CASSPTGNEQFF.

The chain employs TRBV19 and TRBJ2-7, with TRBD2 matching over 10 bases. This CDR3 comprises 15 residues. The germline V gene encodes CDR1 LNHDA and CDR2 SQIVND (reference sequence). The V segment lost 5 bases and the J segment 1 base; nucleotides outside the gene matches: 5. DNA of the CDR3: TGTGCCAGTAGTGAGACTAGCGGGCCTTCCTACGAGCAGTACTTC. Translation: CASSETSGPSYEQYF.